These 4 T cell receptor beta chains came from one sample sequenced in a study of blood T cell repertoires in COVID-19. Data came from immunoSEQ multiplex PCR; TCRdb stores just in-frame clones and leaves some out. The sample comprises 150,000 to 200,000 clones, roughly 86% of which are singletons, and roughly 3.4% rests with the top ten. The sequencing sample was made of peripheral blood. The receptors were sampled from a man aged 65-85 years with acute or convalescent COVID-19.

The V gene is TRBV5-1, the J gene TRBJ1-2; 7 nucleotides line up with TRBD1. J lost 4 bases, V lost 8 bases, and 8 bases had no gene match. Germline V gene data show CDR1 as SGHRS and CDR2 as YFSETQ. This CDR3 contains 13 residues. DNA of the CDR3: TGCGCCAGTCGGGACAGTGAAAGCTATGGCTACACCTTC. Translation: CASRDSESYGYTF.

CDR3: CASSPGQVPFTQYF. In DNA form, the CDR3 reads TGTGCCAGCAGCCCGGGACAGGTCCCTTTTACGCAGTATTTT. The chain joins TRBV11-1 to TRBJ2-3; 8 nucleotides match TRBD1. This CDR3 contains 14 residues. CDR1 is SGHAT and CDR2 is FQDESV in the germline V gene (reference sequence). V shed 5 bases, J shed 8 bases, and the junction held 9 bases outside the gene matches.

This chain links TRBV6-6 with TRBJ1-1; TRBD1 might be the D (5 bases). The V end was cut by 8 bases, the J end by 1 base, with 20 bases between. The CDR3 has 16 amino acids. Germline V gives CDR1 MNHNY, CDR2 SVGAGI (reference sequence). The CDR3 sequence: CASHGGFGEWNTEAFF. CDR3 nucleotides: TGTGCCAGCCATGGGGGGTTTGGGGAATGGAACACTGAAGCTTTCTTT.

The V call is TRBV7-8, the J call TRBJ2-2; 7 nucleotides agree with TRBD1. Per germline, CDR1 SGHVS and CDR2 FQNEAQ. The CDR3 covers 14 residues. J lost 7 bases, V lost 7 bases, and 9 bases had no gene match. The CDR3 region is CASNPDRVGGELFF. CDR3 sequence (DNA): TGTGCCAGCAACCCCGACAGGGTAGGCGGGGAGCTGTTTTTT.